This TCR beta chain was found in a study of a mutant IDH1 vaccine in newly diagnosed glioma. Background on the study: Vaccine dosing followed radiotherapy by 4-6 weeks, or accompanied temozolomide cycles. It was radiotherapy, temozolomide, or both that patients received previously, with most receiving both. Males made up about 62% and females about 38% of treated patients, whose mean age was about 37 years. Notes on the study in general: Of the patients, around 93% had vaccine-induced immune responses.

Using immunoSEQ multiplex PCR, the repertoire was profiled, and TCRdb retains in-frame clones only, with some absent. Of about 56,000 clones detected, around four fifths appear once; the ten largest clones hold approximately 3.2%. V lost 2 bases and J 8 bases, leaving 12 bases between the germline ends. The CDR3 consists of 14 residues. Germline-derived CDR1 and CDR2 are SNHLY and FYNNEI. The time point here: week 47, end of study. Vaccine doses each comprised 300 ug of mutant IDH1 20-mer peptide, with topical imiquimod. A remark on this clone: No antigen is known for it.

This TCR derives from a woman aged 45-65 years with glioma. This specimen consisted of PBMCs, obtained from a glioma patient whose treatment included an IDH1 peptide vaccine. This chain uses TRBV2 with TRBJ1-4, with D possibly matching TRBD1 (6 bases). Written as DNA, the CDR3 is TGTGCCAGCAGTGAACGGGGGCGGGGGGAAAAACTGTTTTTT. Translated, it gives CASSERGRGEKLFF.